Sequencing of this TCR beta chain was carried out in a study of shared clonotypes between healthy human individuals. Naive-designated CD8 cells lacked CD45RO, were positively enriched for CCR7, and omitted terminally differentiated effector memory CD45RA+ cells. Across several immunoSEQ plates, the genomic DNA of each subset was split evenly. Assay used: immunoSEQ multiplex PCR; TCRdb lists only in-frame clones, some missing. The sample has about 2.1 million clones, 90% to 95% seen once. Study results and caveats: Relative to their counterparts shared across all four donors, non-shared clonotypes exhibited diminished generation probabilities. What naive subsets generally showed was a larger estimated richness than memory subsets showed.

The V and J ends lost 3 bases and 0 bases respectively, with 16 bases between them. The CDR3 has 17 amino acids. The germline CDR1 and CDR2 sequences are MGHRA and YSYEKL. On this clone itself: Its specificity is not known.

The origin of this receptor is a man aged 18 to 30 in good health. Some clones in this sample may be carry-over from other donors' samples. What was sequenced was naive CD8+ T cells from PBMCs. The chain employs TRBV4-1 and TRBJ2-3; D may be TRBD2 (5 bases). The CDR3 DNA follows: TGCGCCAGCAGCCAGTGGCACAGCGAGGGTAGCACAGATACGCAGTATTTT. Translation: CASSQWHSEGSTDTQYF.